This T cell receptor (beta chain) was sequenced for a study of blood T cell repertoires in COVID-19 (TCRdb year 2020). With regard to the full study: The collaborator samples originated in the United States, Italy and Spain and spanned the acute and convalescent phases of COVID-19. The dataset comprised deeply sampled blood TCRbeta repertoires from subjects exposed to, actively infected with, or recovered from COVID-19. The repertoires were made available in a free public database intended to serve as a resource for research on the immune response to SARS-CoV-2. The material from the prospective study consisted of cDNA or gDNA derived from T cells, B-cell-depleted T cells, or PBMCs. Samples came from the ongoing ImmuneRACE study (first 160 participants) plus 1,254 subjects from 6 global collaborators. The sample metadata nearly always contained a de-identified subject ID, COVID-19 status, age in years and sex. HLA class I and class II types, where available, came from metadata supplied by the sample provider rather than from assay-based typing.

On the study overall, not on this receptor specifically: The quantity of clinical and demographic metadata differed by source and by participant and was supplied without curation.

TCRbeta CDR3 regions were amplified from genomic DNA by means of the immunoSEQ Assay, a bias-controlled multiplex PCR. For the original study's pipeline: The number of nucleated cells in each sample was estimated from the amplification of reference gene primers within the assay. To quantify the absolute abundance of each unique TCRbeta CDR3 rearrangement, sequence reads were collapsed and filtered. For each sample, productive Simpson clonality was calculated as the square root of Simpson's diversity index over productive rearrangements. TCRdb holds this immuneACCESS table with in-frame rearrangements only. Some clones are missing; in checked studies, unresolved V genes explain under half, and the rest has no known cause. The V and J calls and the clone size are those of that table, but D and trimming were determined from the DNA. The table for this sample lists fewer than 450,000 clones; 75% to 90% of them were counted only once. Roughly 6% of the sample goes to the ten largest clones.

Via the germline V gene, CDR1 is SGHTA and CDR2 FQGNSA. V lost 4 bases and J lost 3 bases, and the count of bases not matched to a germline gene is 6. The CDR3 sequence holds 14 residues, the cysteine and phenylalanine included. CDR3 DNA is the only sequence kept; it has 42 bases, read in frame from the first base. One collaborating source in Seattle enrolled patients while the patients were actively infected and followed the patients over time throughout the course of disease. Each collaborating institution followed its own protocols to collect whole blood in K2EDTA tubes. Collaborator samples were shipped for TCRbeta analysis as frozen whole blood, isolated PBMCs, or DNA extracted from either sample type. Comments on this clone: The target of this receptor is not known. No base-level quality is on record; no much larger clone is a single base apart.

The receptor was derived from a woman between 50 and 59 years old with COVID-19, enrolled during active disease. The chain employs TRBV7-2 and TRBJ2-7, with 7 central nucleotides matching TRBD2. The source material was peripheral blood. For the CDR3, the sequence is CASSSPRGNYEQYF. The sequence in DNA is TGTGCCAGCAGCTCCCCGCGGGGGAACTACGAGCAGTACTTC.